This TCR beta chain was found in a study of T-cell reconstitution after alpha-beta-depleted transplantation in children. The CDR3 length is 14 residues. Germline CDR1 is DFQATT and CDR2 is SNEGSKA (reference sequence). Concerning this clonotype itself: At one end the junction does not follow the germline gene, possibly because of a read error.

Construction of the TCRbeta library involved unique molecular identifiers. TCRdb reprocessed the PCR reads via MiXCR and lists one record per CDR3 protein. The sample holds hundreds of thousands of distinct CDR3 sequences, 8% to 11% seen once. The sequencing used PBMCs from the stem cell graft donor, collected from the stem cell graft. This receptor was taken from a human donor who donated a stem cell graft to a child with acute myeloid leukemia. The V call is TRBV20-1, the J call TRBJ2-7; D possibly uses TRBD1 or TRBD2 (5 bases each). In DNA, the CDR3 is TGCAGTGCTCGAGATTTTTCGGGACCCTACGAGCAGTACTTC. It specifies CSARDFSGPYEQYF.